The 8 T cell receptor beta chains given below trace back to one sample, sequenced in a study of OX40 agonist ivuxolimab in advanced cancers. Sequencing used immunoSEQ multiplex PCR; TCRdb keeps in-frame clones, though not all of them. This table holds 7,900 or so clones, roughly 87% found once. The sample was CD4+ or CD8+ T cells sorted from blood, taken in a trial of the OX40 agonist ivuxolimab. These receptors all come from an adult with an advanced solid tumor such as melanoma, head and neck, liver or kidney cancer.

This chain uses TRBV5-1 with TRBJ1-1; D unclear. Germline V CDR1 and CDR2: SGHRS, YFSETQ. The CDR3 totals 14 residues. Trimming took 0 bases from V and 4 from J, leaving 10 bases between them. Written as DNA, the CDR3 is TGCGCCAGCAGCTTGGCCACGCTCGCCACTGAAGCTTTCTTT. The encoded protein is CASSLATLATEAFF.

The CDR3 DNA is TGTGCCAGCAGCCTGGGACAGGGAGAGATTGAGCAGTTCTTC. This codes for CASSLGQGEIEQFF. This rearrangement joins TRBV7-3 to TRBJ2-1; 9 nucleotides align to TRBD1. CDR1 and CDR2 (germline): SGHTA, FQGTGA. The CDR3 contains 14 residues. Germline trimming cut 5 bases from V and 9 bases from J; bases unmatched to any gene: 8.

This rearrangement joins TRBV30 to TRBJ1-6; 9 nucleotides match TRBD1. The CDR3 contains 14 residues. After removal of 2 bases from V and 7 bases from J, the junction contained 3 bases not matched to a gene. Germline V CDR1 and CDR2: GTSNPN, SVGIG (reference sequence). CDR3 DNA: TGTGCCTGGAGTCTTGGGACAGGGAATTCACCCCTCCACTTT. It yields the protein CAWSLGTGNSPLHF. Variable domain in full (rest from reference TRBV30 and TRBJ1-6): SQTIHQWPATLVQPVGSPLSLECTVEGTSNPNLYWYRQAAGRGLQLLFYSVGIGQISSEVPQNLSASRPQDRQFILSSKKLLLSDSGFYLCAWSLGTGNSPLHFGNGTRLTVT.

This sequence joins TRBV5-8 and TRBJ1-5, with 11 bases lining up with TRBD1. The junction had 4 bases not matched to a gene; V was cut back by 2 bases and J by 6 bases. CDR3 length equals 15 residues. Germline CDR1 reads SGHTS; CDR2 reads YDEGEE. The CDR3 coding sequence is TGTGCCAGCAGCTTAGGGACAGGGGGAAGTCAGCCCCAGCATTTT. It encodes CASSLGTGGSQPQHF.

The chain links TRBV7-6 to TRBJ2-1; 9 bases fit TRBD2. Germline V gives CDR1 SGHVS, CDR2 FNYEAQ. CDR3 length: 16 amino acids. Losses at the gene ends were 5 bases for V and 4 bases for J; bases not matched to a gene: 9. CDR3 region: CASSLRLADPYNEQFF. The CDR3 bases are TGTGCCAGCAGCCTACGACTAGCGGACCCTTACAATGAGCAGTTCTTC.

The CDR3 DNA sequence: TGTGCCAGCAGTTTGCGACAGGCCCAGAGCTACGAGCAGTACTTC. Its translation is CASSLRQAQSYEQYF. The chain is built from TRBV27 and TRBJ2-7, with D maybe TRBD1 (6 bases). The CDR3 runs 15 residues. Trimming took 3 bases from V and 3 from J, leaving 15 bases between them. Germline-derived CDR1 and CDR2 are MNHEY and SMNVEV (reference sequence).

This rearrangement joins TRBV30 to TRBJ1-1, with D possibly matching TRBD1 (6 bases). Trimming cost V 2 bases and J 6 bases, with 13 bases left between them. The V gene's germline CDR1 is GTSNPN and CDR2 SVGIG (reference sequence). The CDR3 extends over 13 amino acids. CDR3 protein: CAWSRTEVSEAFF. For the CDR3, the DNA is TGTGCCTGGAGTAGGACAGAGGTGTCTGAAGCTTTCTTT.

V is TRBV27 and J is TRBJ2-3, with D uncertain. Germline CDR1 MNHEY, CDR2 SMNVEV (reference sequence). CDR3 size: 14 residues. V was clipped by 8 bases and J by 0 bases, with 12 bases between them. CDR3 amino acids: CASRPDFSTDTQYF. The CDR3 region has the DNA TGTGCCAGCCGTCCCGATTTCAGCACAGATACGCAGTATTTT.